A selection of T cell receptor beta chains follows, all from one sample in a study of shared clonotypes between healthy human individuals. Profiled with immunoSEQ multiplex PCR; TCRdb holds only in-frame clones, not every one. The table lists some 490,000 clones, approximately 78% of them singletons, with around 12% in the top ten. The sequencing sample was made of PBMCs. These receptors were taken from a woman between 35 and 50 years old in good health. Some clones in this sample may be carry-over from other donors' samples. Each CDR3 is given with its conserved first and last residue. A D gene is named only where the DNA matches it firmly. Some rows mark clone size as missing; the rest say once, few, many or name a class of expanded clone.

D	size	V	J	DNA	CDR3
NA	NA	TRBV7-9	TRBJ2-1	TGTGCCAGCAGCTTAGGCAGGGAGGTTGTCAAGCAGTTCTTC	CASSLGREVVKQFF
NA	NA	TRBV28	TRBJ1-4	TGTGCCAGCAGTTTAGTAGGGCACAGCGAAAAACTGTTTTTT	CASSLVGHSEKLFF
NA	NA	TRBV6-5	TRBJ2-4	TGTGCCAGCAGTTATGGTGGCAGACAGAAAAACATTCAGTACTTC	CASSYGGRQKNIQYF
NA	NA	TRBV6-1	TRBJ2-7	TGTGCCAGTTCACAGGGAGGGGACCTCTACGAGCAGTACTTC	CASSQGGDLYEQYF
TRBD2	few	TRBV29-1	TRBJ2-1	TGCAGCGTCCCACTCCAGCGGGAGGGGACCTACAATGAGCAGTTCTTC	CSVPLQREGTYNEQFF
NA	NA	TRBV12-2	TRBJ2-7	TGTGCAAGTCGCTTATCTTTAGCATCCGAGCAGTACTTC	CASRLSLASEQYF
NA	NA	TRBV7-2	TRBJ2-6	TGTGCCAGCAGCCGGACTGGGGGTGGGGCCAACGTCCTGACTTTC	CASSRTGGGANVLTF
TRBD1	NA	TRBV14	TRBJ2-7	TGTGCCAGCAGCCCCTTGGGACAGGGGGTAAGGTCCTACGAGCAGTACTTC	CASSPLGQGVRSYEQYF
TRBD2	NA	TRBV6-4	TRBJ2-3	TGTGCCAGCAGTGACTCGAGCGGGGCGGCAGATACGCAGTATTTT	CASSDSSGAADTQYF
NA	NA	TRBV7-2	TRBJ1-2	TGTGCCAGCAGCTTAGAGGGTTGGAGGAGTAACTATGGCTACACCTTC	CASSLEGWRSNYGYTF
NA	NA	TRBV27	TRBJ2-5	TGTGCCAGCAGTTTCAAGTACCAAGAGACCCAGTACTTC	CASSFKYQETQYF
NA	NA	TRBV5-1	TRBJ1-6	TGCGCCAGCAGCTTGGCCGTACGGTCGAATTCACCCCTCCACTTT	CASSLAVRSNSPLHF
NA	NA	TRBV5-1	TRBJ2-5	TGCGCCAGCAGCTGGCTGAGCGGGCGCCAAGAGACCCAGTACTTC	CASSWLSGRQETQYF
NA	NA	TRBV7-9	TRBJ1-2	TGTGCCAGCAGCAACCCCCGTCGCTATGGCTACACCTTC	CASSNPRRYGYTF
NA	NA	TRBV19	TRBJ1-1	TGTGCCAGTAGTATCGGGAAAGGGCCCGAAGCTTTCTTT	CASSIGKGPEAFF
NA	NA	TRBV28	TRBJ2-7	TGTGCCAGCACCTCGCTGAGGGACGAGCAGTACTTC	CASTSLRDEQYF